The 31 T cell receptor beta chains given below trace back to one sample, sequenced in a study of blood T cells in healthy people across ages. Then a second PCR, running roughly 6 to 12 cycles, was carried out with a sample-barcoded 5' primer and a J-beta primer mix. A single record per CDR3 protein comes from TCRdb applying MiXCR to the 5' RACE reads. The sample yields roughly 1,800,000 distinct CDR3 sequences, roughly 49% seen once. The sample consisted of blood. These receptors all come from a woman aged 40 to 55 in good health.

This clonotype appeared a few times. The chain is built from TRBV28 and TRBJ2-7, with TRBD1 identical over 10 bases. The length of the CDR3 is 17 residues. Trimming removed 5 bases from V and 2 bases from J; junction bases left unmatched: 12. Germline V gene sequence: CDR1 MDHEN, CDR2 SYDVKM. The CDR3 DNA reads TGTGCCAGCAGTATATTGGGGACAGGGGCCAACACCTACGAGCAGTACTTC. It yields the protein CASSILGTGANTYEQYF.

V is TRBV6-5 and J is TRBJ2-6; possibly TRBD2 for D (6 bases). V was pared by 0 bases and J by 1 base, with 19 bases between. From germline, CDR1 is MNHEY and CDR2 SVGAGI. The CDR3 consists of 20 residues. CDR3: CASSYSSFWRGKSGANVLTF. DNA of the CDR3: TGTGCCAGCAGTTACTCGAGTTTTTGGAGGGGAAAGTCTGGGGCCAACGTCCTGACTTTC.

CDR3 bases: TGTGCCAGCAGCTTTGTAGTGGCTGATTGGGAGACCCAGTACTTC. Translation: CASSFVVADWETQYF. The chain carries TRBV12-1 and TRBJ2-5. TRBV12-1 is given as a pseudogene. The CDR3 consists of 15 residues.

The chain carries TRBV5-1 and TRBJ1-2, with 8 bases lining up with TRBD1. V gave up 0 bases and J gave up 4 bases; unmatched junction bases: 5. Germline V gene lookup returns CDR1 SGHRS and CDR2 YFSETQ. This CDR3 spans 15 amino acids. The CDR3 here is CASSLEGQGAYGYTF. CDR3 DNA: TGCGCCAGCAGCTTGGAGGGGCAGGGGGCCTATGGCTACACCTTC.

The chain combines TRBV3-1 with TRBJ1-6, with D possibly matching TRBD1 (6 bases). The CDR3 is 13 residues long. Germline CDR1 is LGHDT and CDR2 is YNNKEL (reference sequence). With 5 bases removed from V and 8 bases from J, the gap between germline ends came to 10 bases. The CDR3, as DNA: TGTGCCAGCAGCTGGACAGTTGATTCACCCCTCCACTTT. Its translation is CASSWTVDSPLHF.

This clonotype was recorded many times. The chain carries TRBV12-3 or TRBV12-4 and TRBJ2-5; tentatively, D is TRBD1 (6 bases). The CDR3 length is 13 residues. V was clipped by 4 bases and J by 3 bases, with 9 bases between them. CDR3 in DNA: TGTGCCAGCAGTTCCTGGACAGAAGAGACCCAGTACTTC. This translates into CASSSWTEETQYF.

This clonotype has only one observation. The genes are TRBV7-8 and TRBJ2-2; TRBD1 matches 9 bases. V was pared by 2 bases and J by 5 bases, with 3 bases of the junction left unmatched. Germline V gene lookup returns CDR1 SGHVS and CDR2 FQNEAQ. The CDR3 totals 15 residues. The CDR3 here is CASSLRDRETGELFF. Here the CDR3 DNA reads TGTGCCAGCAGCTTAAGGGACAGGGAAACCGGGGAGCTGTTTTTT.

This chain links TRBV6-5 with TRBJ2-5; D gene uncertain. Germline assignment: CDR1 MNHEY and CDR2 SVGAGI. V lost 4 bases and J 2 bases, leaving 14 bases between the germline ends. The CDR3 has 15 residues. The chain's CDR3 is CASSSLRGLQETQYF. CDR3 coding DNA: TGTGCCAGCAGTTCCCTAAGAGGTCTTCAAGAGACCCAGTACTTC.

The J gene is TRBJ1-1, the V gene TRBV6-2 or TRBV6-3; 9 bases agree with TRBD1. V trimming: 5 bases; J trimming: 4 bases; junction bases outside the gene matches: 8. Germline V gene sequence: CDR1 MNHEY, CDR2 SVGEGT. The CDR3 totals 15 residues. The CDR3 DNA sequence: TGTGCCAGCAGTCAGCACAGACAGGGGGGCACTGAAGCTTTCTTT. It codes for CASSQHRQGGTEAFF.

This clonotype occurred once. The chain has TRBV28 and TRBJ2-4, with D maybe TRBD1 (6 bases). Trimming left V 8 bases short and J 0 bases short, with 14 bases between. Germline CDR1 and CDR2: MDHEN and SYDVKM. The CDR3 is made up of 15 amino acids. Written as DNA, the CDR3 is TGTGCCAGCGGGCAACAGGGATTAGCCAAAAACATTCAGTACTTC. Protein product: CASGQQGLAKNIQYF.

The gene calls are TRBV3-1 and TRBJ1-2, with TRBD1 identical over 8 bases. Unmatched junction bases numbered 1, after V lost 0 bases and J lost 7 bases. The germline CDR1 and CDR2 sequences are LGHDT and YNNKEL (reference sequence). The CDR3 totals 13 residues. The CDR3 sequence: CASSQEQGVGYTF. The DNA for the CDR3 is TGTGCCAGCAGCCAAGAACAGGGGGTTGGCTACACCTTC.

The V gene is TRBV6-6, the J gene TRBJ2-2; D remains unclear. The ends were cut back, 7 bases at V and 8 bases at J, with 11 bases in the middle. The CDR3 loop spans 12 amino acids. CDR1 is MNHNY and CDR2 is SVGAGI in the germline V gene (reference sequence). The CDR3 region has the DNA TGTGCCAGCACCAGTTTAGCTGGGGAGCTGTTTTTT. This gives the protein CASTSLAGELFF.

This clonotype was observed a single time. The chain is built from TRBV6-2 or TRBV6-3 and TRBJ2-7; D is unclear. Germline V gene lookup returns CDR1 MNHEY and CDR2 SVGEGT. Trimming took 4 bases from V and 7 from J, leaving 11 bases between them. This CDR3 spans 12 amino acids. CDR3 nucleotide sequence: TGTGCCAGCAGTTTTTCTGTGAATGAGCAGTACTTC. It codes for CASSFSVNEQYF.

The chain uses TRBV4-2 and TRBJ2-1; 11 bases fit TRBD2. With 0 bases clipped from V and 7 bases from J, the junction kept 5 bases outside the gene matches. The CDR3 has 16 residues. Germline V lookup: CDR1 LGHNA, CDR2 YNFKEQ. The CDR3 here is CASSQELAGEQNEQFF. The CDR3 nucleotides are TGTGCCAGCAGCCAAGAACTAGCGGGGGAACAAAATGAGCAGTTCTTC.

This chain connects TRBV12-3 or TRBV12-4 to TRBJ2-1; TRBD2 matches at 10 bases. The ends lost 6 bases at V and 6 bases at J; junction bases unmatched: 8. This CDR3 region has 15 residues. The CDR3: CASRSSGGSFNEQFF. Written as DNA, the CDR3 is TGTGCCAGCAGGTCTAGCGGGGGAAGCTTCAATGAGCAGTTCTTC.

The rearrangement links TRBV20-1 to TRBJ2-7, with D tentatively TRBD1 or TRBD2 (5 bases each). This CDR3 contains 17 residues. The V end was cut by 1 base, the J end by 6 bases, with 25 bases between. Per germline, CDR1 DFQATT and CDR2 SNEGSKA (reference sequence). Here the CDR3 DNA reads TGCAGTGCTAGAGGTTTGGGGGAAAGTCACCCTGTCGGCGAGCAGTACTTC. It codes for CSARGLGESHPVGEQYF.

This sequence joins TRBV4-3 and TRBJ1-3, with 9 bases that match TRBD1. This CDR3 spans 15 amino acids. From germline, CDR1 is LGHNA and CDR2 YSLEER. V lost 3 bases to trimming and J lost 4 bases; unmatched junction nucleotides: 4. CDR3 residues: CASSQGTGTGNTIYF. The CDR3 DNA reads as TGCGCCAGCAGCCAGGGGACAGGGACAGGAAACACCATATATTTT.

This chain links TRBV12-3 or TRBV12-4 with TRBJ1-5; 7 bases are shared with TRBD1. V shed 2 bases, J shed 0 bases, and the junction held 10 bases outside the gene matches. This CDR3 has 18 amino acids. CDR3 region: CASSLRRQGLNSNQPQHF. DNA for the CDR3: TGTGCCAGCAGTTTACGCCGACAGGGATTAAATAGCAATCAGCCCCAGCATTTT.

V is TRBV6-5 and J is TRBJ1-2; TRBD1 is a possible D gene (5 bases). V was cut by 3 bases and J by 2 bases, with 22 bases left in between. The CDR3 sequence is 18 residues long. The germline V gene encodes CDR1 MNHEY and CDR2 SVGAGI. CDR3 in DNA: TGTGCCAGCAGTTATTCGGCACTAGGGGAGGTCTCGAACTATGGCTACACCTTC. This sequence encodes CASSYSALGEVSNYGYTF.

V and J are TRBV7-2 and TRBJ1-2; D is perhaps TRBD1 (5 bases). Germline V gene sequence: CDR1 SGHTA, CDR2 FQGNSA. The CDR3 has 16 amino acids. V was pared by 0 bases and J by 4 bases, with 15 bases between. CDR3 region: CASSLARNRLPYGYTF. Here the CDR3 DNA reads TGTGCCAGCAGCTTAGCGCGCAACAGGCTCCCCTATGGCTACACCTTC.

The chain is built from TRBV7-6 and TRBJ2-7; TRBD2 aligns across 10 bases. The CDR3 totals 15 residues. CDR1 is SGHVS and CDR2 is FNYEAQ in the germline V gene. After removal of 3 bases from V and 3 bases from J, the junction contained 5 bases not matched to a gene. CDR3 sequence reads: CASSFRERGGYEQYF. DNA of the CDR3: TGTGCCAGCAGCTTTCGTGAGCGGGGGGGCTACGAGCAGTACTTC.

The rearrangement joins TRBV28 to TRBJ1-2, with D tentatively TRBD1 (5 bases). Germline lookup yields CDR1 MDHEN and CDR2 SYDVKM. The germline V and J ends were trimmed by 7 bases and 4 bases, with 19 bases remaining between them. The length of the CDR3 is 15 residues. Here the CDR3 reads CASTIAGGGGYGYTF. The CDR3 DNA is TGTGCCAGCACTATCGCGGGGGGTGGTGGCTATGGCTACACCTTC.

The rearrangement uses TRBV2 and TRBJ2-1; D possibly uses TRBD1 or TRBD2 (5 bases each). This CDR3 region has 15 residues. Germline loops: CDR1 SNHLY, CDR2 FYNNEI. Trimming removed 7 bases at V and 0 bases at J, with 13 bases between. The CDR3 DNA is TGTGCCAGCACCTGGGGGACGGACTCCTACAATGAGCAGTTCTTC. Its protein product is CASTWGTDSYNEQFF.

The chain uses TRBV20-1 and TRBJ2-1; possibly TRBD1 for D (5 bases). This CDR3 contains 15 residues. Per the germline V gene, CDR1 is DFQATT and CDR2 is SNEGSKA (reference sequence). V was clipped by 3 bases and J by 3 bases, with 15 bases between them. This CDR3 reads CSASLDTVSYNEQFF. The CDR3 bases are TGCAGTGCTAGTCTGGACACAGTTAGCTACAATGAGCAGTTCTTC.

The chain is built from TRBV9 and TRBJ1-1; D possibly corresponds to TRBD1 (5 bases). The V and J ends lost 0 bases and 11 bases respectively, with 14 bases between them. The length of the CDR3 is 13 residues. The germline CDR1 and CDR2 sequences are SGDLS and YYNGEE. The CDR3 spells CASSVGSGGEAFF. The CDR3, as DNA: TGTGCCAGCAGCGTAGGGTCCGGGGGTGAGGCTTTCTTT. The full variable domain, in which reference TRBV9 and TRBJ1-1 provide the parts outside the CDR3, is DSGVTQTPKHLITATGQRVTLRCSPRSGDLSVYWYQQSLDQGLQFLIQYYNGEERAKGNILERFSAQQFPDLHSELNLSSLELGDSALYFCASSVGSGGEAFFGQGTRLTVV.

This rearrangement joins TRBV7-2 to TRBJ2-7, with D unclear. The CDR3 loop spans 14 amino acids. Per the germline V gene, CDR1 is SGHTA and CDR2 is FQGNSA. V lost 1 base, J lost 2 bases, and 9 bases lay in between. The CDR3 coding sequence is TGTGCCAGCAGCTTAGATCGTACTGCCTACGAGCAGTACTTC. It translates to CASSLDRTAYEQYF.

The J gene is TRBJ2-4, the V gene TRBV11-2; D is undetermined. With the DNA end fitting TRBJ2-7 better, the J assignment may be wrong. The CDR3 is 15 residues long. The germline V gene encodes CDR1 SGHAT and CDR2 FQNNGV. The CDR3 nucleotides read TGTGCCAGCAGCTTAGATCGTCAGCCCACCTACGAGCAGTACTTC. Protein product: CASSLDRQPTYEQYF.

This clonotype was seen more than once but under ten times. The chain couples TRBV29-1 to TRBJ1-5; perhaps TRBD1 as D (5 bases). V was shortened by 4 bases and J by 3 bases, with 10 bases between the two germline ends. The CDR3 runs 13 residues. CDR1 SQVTM and CDR2 ANQGSEA come from the germline V gene. The CDR3 protein is CSVARANNQPQHF. The CDR3, as DNA: TGCAGCGTTGCCAGGGCAAACAATCAGCCCCAGCATTTT.

The chain couples TRBV7-2 to TRBJ2-3, with D hard to call. The germline V and J ends were trimmed by 1 base and 1 base, with 12 bases remaining between them. Germline lookup yields CDR1 SGHTA and CDR2 FQGNSA. This CDR3 is 16 amino acids long. The CDR3 DNA is TGTGCCAGCAGCTTAGGACTCCCCCCTCGCACAGATACGCAGTATTTT. Encoded protein: CASSLGLPPRTDTQYF.

This clonotype was recorded a few times. This chain uses TRBV7-9 with TRBJ1-6; D is ambiguous. The length of the CDR3 is 12 residues. CDR1 SEHNR and CDR2 FQNEAQ come from the germline V gene (reference sequence). Trimming shortened V by 6 bases and J by 8 bases, and 8 bases separated the two germline ends. The CDR3 reads CASSSLDSPLHF. The CDR3 DNA is TGTGCCAGCAGTTCACTTGATTCACCCCTCCACTTT.

The V gene is TRBV5-6, the J gene TRBJ2-1; D is possibly TRBD2 (6 bases). The germline gives CDR1 SGHDT, CDR2 YYEEEE. V gave up 0 bases and J gave up 8 bases, with 9 bases separating them. There are 13 residues in the CDR3. CDR3 in amino acids: CASSLGRGHEQFF. For the CDR3, the DNA is TGTGCCAGCAGCTTGGGGCGGGGACATGAGCAGTTCTTC.